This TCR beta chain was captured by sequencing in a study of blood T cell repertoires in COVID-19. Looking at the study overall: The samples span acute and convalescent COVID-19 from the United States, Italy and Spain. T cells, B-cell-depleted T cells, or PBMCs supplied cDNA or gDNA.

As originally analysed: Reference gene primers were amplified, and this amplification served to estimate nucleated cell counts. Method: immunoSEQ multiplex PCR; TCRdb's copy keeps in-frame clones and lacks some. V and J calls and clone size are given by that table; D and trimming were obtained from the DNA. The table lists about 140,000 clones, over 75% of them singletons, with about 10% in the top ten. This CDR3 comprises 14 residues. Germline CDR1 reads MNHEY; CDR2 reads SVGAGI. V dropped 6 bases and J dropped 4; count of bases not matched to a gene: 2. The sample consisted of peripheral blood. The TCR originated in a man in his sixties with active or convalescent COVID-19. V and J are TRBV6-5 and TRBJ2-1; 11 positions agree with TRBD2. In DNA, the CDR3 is TGTGCCAGCAGGCCTAGCGGGGGGTACAATGAGCAGTTCTTC. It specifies CASRPSGGYNEQFF.